A selection of T cell receptor beta chains follows, all from one sample in a study of cytomegalovirus exposure and HLA in healthy donors. This table comes from immunoSEQ multiplex PCR, and its TCRdb copy is limited to in-frame clones, with some not included. The sample records roughly 160,000 clones, roughly 82% being singletons. Material for sequencing was PBMCs. The receptors originated from a man aged 50 or older in good health and CMV-seropositive. The CDR3 runs from the conserved cysteine through the conserved F or W. A D gene is named only where the DNA matches it firmly. Rows give clone size only sometimes, using once, few, many, or a class for an expanded clone.

>-|TRBV7-2|TRBD2|TRBJ2-1
CASSLRASGNEQFF
TGTGCCAGCAGCTTAAGGGCTAGCGGCAATGAGCAGTTCTTC
>-|TRBV4-1|TRBD2|TRBJ2-3
CASSQYTSGGADTQYF
TGCGCCAGCAGCCAATATACTAGCGGGGGGGCAGATACGCAGTATTTT
>-|TRBV2|TRBD1|TRBJ2-7
CASSEAPPTGISYEQYF
TGTGCCAGCAGTGAAGCCCCCCCGACAGGGATTTCCTACGAGCAGTACTTC
>-|TRBV27|-|TRBJ2-1
CASSLTSLLYNEQFF
TGTGCCAGCAGTCTCACTAGCCTCCTCTACAATGAGCAGTTCTTC
>-|TRBV19|-|TRBJ2-5
CASSTWEGEKTQYF
TGTGCCAGTAGTACCTGGGAGGGGGAGAAGACCCAGTACTTC
>-|TRBV19|-|TRBJ2-2
CASTLEQFTGELFF
TGTGCCAGTACCCTAGAGCAGTTCACCGGGGAGCTGTTTTTT
>-|TRBV28|-|TRBJ1-4
CASSPRAGANEKLFF
TGTGCCAGCAGCCCACGGGCAGGGGCTAATGAAAAACTGTTTTTT
>-|TRBV5-4|TRBD1|TRBJ1-6
CAGSLSSQGESPLHF
TGTGCCGGCAGCTTGTCGTCGCAGGGGGAATCACCCCTCCACTTT
>few|TRBV2|TRBD2|TRBJ2-7
CASTERGLVPEQYF
TGTGCCAGCACCGAGCGGGGGCTCGTTCCCGAGCAGTACTTC
>-|TRBV7-2|TRBD2|TRBJ2-1
CASSSTGTSSSEQFF
TGTGCCAGCAGCTCGACCGGGACTAGCTCTTCTGAGCAGTTCTTC